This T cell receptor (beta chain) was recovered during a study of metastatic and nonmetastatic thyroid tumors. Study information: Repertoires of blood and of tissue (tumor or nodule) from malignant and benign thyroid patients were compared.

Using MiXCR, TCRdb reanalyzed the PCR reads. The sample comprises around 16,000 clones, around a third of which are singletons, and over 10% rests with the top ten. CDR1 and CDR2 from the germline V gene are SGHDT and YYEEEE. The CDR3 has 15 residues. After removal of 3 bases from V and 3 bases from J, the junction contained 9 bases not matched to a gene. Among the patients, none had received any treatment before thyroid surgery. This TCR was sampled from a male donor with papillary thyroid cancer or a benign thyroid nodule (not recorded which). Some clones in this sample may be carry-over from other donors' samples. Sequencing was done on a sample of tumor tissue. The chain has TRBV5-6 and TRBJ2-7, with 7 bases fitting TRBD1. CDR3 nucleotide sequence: TGTGCCAGCAGCTACGACAGGGACCCCTACTACGAGCAGTACTTC. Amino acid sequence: CASSYDRDPYYEQYF.